This T cell receptor beta chain was captured in a study of shared clonotypes between healthy human individuals. Libraries were prepared by immunoSEQ multiplex PCR; TCRdb keeps only in-frame clonotypes and omits some of them. The sample includes about 2,500,000 clones, over 85% seen only once; the top ten take 0.14%. The CDR3 runs to 13 residues. V was shortened by 6 bases and J by 7 bases, with 10 bases between the two germline ends. The germline CDR1 and CDR2 sequences are LGHNT and FRNRAP. This sequence originates from a man aged 18-30 years in good health. The V gene is TRBV12-5, the J gene TRBJ1-6; D is perhaps TRBD1 (5 bases). Material for sequencing was naive CD4+ T cells sorted from blood. Subset in this sample: CD45RA+ positively selected. The CDR3 sequence is CASGGTENSPLHF. As DNA, the CDR3 is TGTGCTAGTGGGGGGACGGAAAATTCACCCCTCCACTTT.